The 13 T cell receptor beta chains below all came from one sample that was sequenced in a study of response to subunit inactivated influenza vaccine. TCRdb fed the RT-PCR reads into MiXCR, producing one record per CDR3 protein. The sample has roughly 710,000 distinct CDR3 sequences, 14% seen once. This specimen consisted of PBMCs from blood, obtained around 14 days before vaccination. These receptors were collected from a man aged 50 or older who received an inactivated influenza vaccine.

This clonotype was counted only a few times. The rearrangement links TRBV7-9 to TRBJ1-1, with 8 bases fitting TRBD1. The CDR3 sequence is 15 residues long. After removal of 6 bases from V and 0 bases from J, the junction contained 6 bases not matched to a gene. CDR1 is SEHNR and CDR2 is FQNEAQ in the germline V gene (reference sequence). The CDR3 DNA follows: TGTGCCAGCAGGCCCGGACAGGGAATGAACACTGAAGCTTTCTTT. This gives the protein CASRPGQGMNTEAFF.

In DNA form, the CDR3 reads TGTGCCAGTAGCACGGCCAGCGGGGGAACCTACGAGCAGTACTTC. Residues: CASSTASGGTYEQYF. The gene calls are TRBV19 and TRBJ2-7; the match to TRBD2 covers 8 bases. Germline V lookup: CDR1 LNHDA, CDR2 SQIVND (reference sequence). With V trimmed by 6 bases and J by 2 bases, 9 bases remained unmatched. This CDR3 comprises 15 residues.

The CDR3 protein is CASSIRHSGTGELFF. CDR3 nucleotides: TGCGCCAGCAGCATTCGACATTCCGGGACCGGGGAGCTGTTTTTT. The chain recombines TRBV4-3 with TRBJ2-2; D unclear. Per germline, CDR1 LGHNA and CDR2 YSLEER. Trimming took off 5 bases at V and 5 bases at J, with 15 bases between the two ends. The CDR3 runs to 15 residues.

This clonotype was detected ten times or more. The chain couples TRBV14 to TRBJ1-2; D unclear. The CDR3 is 14 residues long. Germline V gene lookup returns CDR1 SGHDN and CDR2 FVKESK. V dropped 5 bases and J dropped 6 bases, with 16 bases sitting between them. The CDR3 DNA is TGTGCCAGCAGCATAGGGAGCTCTACACATGGCTACACCTTC. It codes for CASSIGSSTHGYTF. The whole variable domain, filled in from reference TRBV14 and TRBJ1-2, reads EAGVTQFPSHSVIEKGQTVTLRCDPISGHDNLYWYRRVMGKEIKFLLHFVKESKQDESGMPNNRFLAERTGGTYSTLKVQPAELEDSGVYFCASSIGSSTHGYTFGSGTRLTVV.

This clonotype was found many times. The rearrangement joins TRBV7-8 to TRBJ1-2; TRBD1 matches at 8 bases. V lost 5 bases, J lost 3 bases, and 2 bases stayed unmatched. CDR3 size: 13 residues. Germline CDR1 reads SGHVS; CDR2 reads FQNEAQ. In DNA, the CDR3 is TGTGCCAGCAGCACGGACAGGGACTATGGCTACACCTTC. This gives the protein CASSTDRDYGYTF. Complete variable domain (other parts from reference TRBV7-8 and TRBJ1-2): GAGVSQSPRYKVAKRGQDVALRCDPISGHVSLFWYQQALGQGPEFLTYFQNEAQLDKSGLPSDRFFAERPEGSVSTLKIQRTQQEDSAVYLCASSTDRDYGYTFGSGTRLTVV.

This clonotype was picked up many times. This chain uses TRBV24-1 with TRBJ2-3, with 7 positions matching TRBD1. The trim removed 2 bases at V and 3 bases at J, leaving 7 bases unmatched. Germline CDR1 and CDR2: KGHDR and SFDVKD. This CDR3 contains 16 residues. The CDR3 nucleotides read TGTGCCACCAGTGATTACCGGGACAGTGGAACAGATACGCAGTATTTT. Translated: CATSDYRDSGTDTQYF.

V usage is TRBV20-1 and J usage is TRBJ2-1, with 7 bases lining up with TRBD2. This CDR3 has 14 residues. V gave up 4 bases and J gave up 4 bases; unmatched junction bases: 7. Looked up from germline, CDR1 is DFQATT and CDR2 is SNEGSKA (reference sequence). The CDR3 DNA sequence: TGCAGTGCTACGCCGGGACTACCGTACAATGAGCAGTTCTTC. It encodes CSATPGLPYNEQFF.

This clonotype occurred a few times. The chain links TRBV15 to TRBJ1-4; 7 bases are shared with TRBD1. Losses at the gene ends were 0 bases for V and 7 bases for J; bases not matched to a gene: 8. Germline assignment: CDR1 LNHNV and CDR2 YYDKDF (reference sequence). The CDR3 extends over 16 amino acids. The CDR3 sequence is CATSREPGGSGEKLFF. CDR3 nucleotides: TGTGCCACCAGCAGAGAACCAGGGGGGTCGGGTGAAAAACTGTTTTTT.

This clonotype showed up just a few times. This rearrangement joins TRBV5-5 to TRBJ2-4, with 9 bases lining up with TRBD1. This CDR3 region has 17 residues. Germline CDR1 and CDR2: SGHKS and YYEKEE (reference sequence). J was trimmed by 3 bases and V by 5 bases; bases with no gene match: 12. This CDR3 is CASRPLTGGLGKNIQYF. The DNA of the CDR3 is TGTGCCAGCAGACCATTGACAGGGGGATTGGGCAAAAACATTCAGTACTTC.

This clonotype has more than one count but fewer than ten. The V call is TRBV12-3 or TRBV12-4, the J call TRBJ2-2; D unresolved. V was shortened by 2 bases and J by 7 bases, with 8 bases between the two germline ends. The CDR3 length is 13 residues. The CDR3 coding sequence is TGTGCCAGCAGTTTACTTGAGCACGGGGAGCTGTTTTTT. Its protein product is CASSLLEHGELFF.

This clonotype appeared a few times. The genes are TRBV2 and TRBJ2-1; D possibly matches TRBD1 or TRBD2 (6 bases each). CDR1 is SNHLY and CDR2 is FYNNEI in the germline V gene. Trimming took 7 bases from V and 0 from J, leaving 10 bases between them. CDR3 length: 14 amino acids. The CDR3 nucleotides read TGTGCCAGCATAGGAGGGGGCTCCTACAATGAGCAGTTCTTC. This sequence encodes CASIGGGSYNEQFF.

V usage is TRBV4-3 and J usage is TRBJ1-1, with D uncertain. V lost 3 bases and J 1 base, leaving 9 bases between the germline ends. CDR1 LGHNA and CDR2 YSLEER come from the germline V gene. CDR3 length equals 14 residues. CDR3 coding DNA: TGCGCCAGCAGCCAGGCATACAGGAACACTGAAGCTTTCTTT. Its translation is CASSQAYRNTEAFF.

The chain uses TRBV20-1 and TRBJ2-1, with 7 nucleotides matching TRBD2. Losses at the gene ends were 0 bases for V and 6 bases for J; bases not matched to a gene: 8. This CDR3 comprises 15 residues. Germline CDR1 reads DFQATT; CDR2 reads SNEGSKA (reference sequence). This CDR3 reads CSARESASGGNEQFF. DNA for the CDR3: TGCAGTGCTAGAGAATCGGCTAGCGGAGGCAATGAGCAGTTCTTC.